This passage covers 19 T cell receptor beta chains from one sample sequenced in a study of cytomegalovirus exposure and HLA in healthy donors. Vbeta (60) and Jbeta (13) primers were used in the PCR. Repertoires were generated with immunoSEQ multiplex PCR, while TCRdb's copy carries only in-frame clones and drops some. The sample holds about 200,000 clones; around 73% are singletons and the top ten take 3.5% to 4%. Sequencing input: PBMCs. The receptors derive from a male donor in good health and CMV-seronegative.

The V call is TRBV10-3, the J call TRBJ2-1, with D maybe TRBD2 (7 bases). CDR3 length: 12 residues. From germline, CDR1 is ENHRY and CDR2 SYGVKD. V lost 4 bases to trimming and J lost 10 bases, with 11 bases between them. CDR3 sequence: CAISGGGEEQFF. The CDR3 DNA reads TGTGCCATCAGTGGGGGGGGCGAGGAGCAGTTCTTC.

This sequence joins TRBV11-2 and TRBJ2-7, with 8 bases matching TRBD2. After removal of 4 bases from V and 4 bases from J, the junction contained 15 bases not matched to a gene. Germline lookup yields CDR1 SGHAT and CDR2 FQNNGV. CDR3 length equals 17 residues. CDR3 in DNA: TGTGCCAGCAGCTGGCAAAGTGGAGCGGGAGTTGGGTACGAGCAGTACTTC. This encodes CASSWQSGAGVGYEQYF.

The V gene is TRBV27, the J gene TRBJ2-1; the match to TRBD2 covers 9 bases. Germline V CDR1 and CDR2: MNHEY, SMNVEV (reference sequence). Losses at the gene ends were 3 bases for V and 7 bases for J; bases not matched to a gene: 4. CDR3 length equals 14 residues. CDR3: CASSLGLARNEQFF. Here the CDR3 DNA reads TGTGCCAGCAGTTTGGGACTAGCTCGAAATGAGCAGTTCTTC.

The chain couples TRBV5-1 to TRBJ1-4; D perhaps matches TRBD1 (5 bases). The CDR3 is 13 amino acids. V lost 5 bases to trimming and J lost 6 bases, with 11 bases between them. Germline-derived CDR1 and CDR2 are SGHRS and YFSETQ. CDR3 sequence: CASRWGGDEKLFF. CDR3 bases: TGCGCCAGCAGATGGGGCGGCGATGAAAAACTGTTTTTT.

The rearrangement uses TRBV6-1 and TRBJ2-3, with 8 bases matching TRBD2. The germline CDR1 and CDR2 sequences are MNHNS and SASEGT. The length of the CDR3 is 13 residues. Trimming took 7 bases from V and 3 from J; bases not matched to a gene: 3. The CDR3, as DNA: TGTGCCAGCAAGGCGGGAGGAACAGATACGCAGTATTTT. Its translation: CASKAGGTDTQYF.

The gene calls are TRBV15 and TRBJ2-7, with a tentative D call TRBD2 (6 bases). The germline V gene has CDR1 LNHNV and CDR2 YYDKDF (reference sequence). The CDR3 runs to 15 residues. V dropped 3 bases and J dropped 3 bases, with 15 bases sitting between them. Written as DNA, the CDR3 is TGTGCCACCAGCAGTGGGGGGTTGAAATACTACGAGCAGTACTTC. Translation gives CATSSGGLKYYEQYF.

This CDR3 reads CASTQTPGGGEGGYTF. The CDR3 DNA reads TGTGCCAGCACCCAAACGCCCGGCGGGGGGGAAGGGGGCTACACCTTC. J is TRBJ1-2 and V is TRBV2, with D possibly being TRBD1 (5 bases). V lost 7 bases and J lost 8, with 26 bases in between. The CDR3 is made up of 16 amino acids. Germline V lookup: CDR1 SNHLY, CDR2 FYNNEI.

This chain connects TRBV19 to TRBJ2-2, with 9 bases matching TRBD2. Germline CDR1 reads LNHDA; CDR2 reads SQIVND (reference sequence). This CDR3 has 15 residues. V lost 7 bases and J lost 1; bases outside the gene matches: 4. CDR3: CASKVAGVNTGELFF. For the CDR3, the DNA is TGTGCCAGTAAGGTAGCGGGAGTGAACACCGGGGAGCTGTTTTTT. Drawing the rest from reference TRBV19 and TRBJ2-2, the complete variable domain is DGGITQSPKYLFRKEGQNVTLSCEQNLNHDAMYWYRQDPGQGLRLIYYSQIVNDFQKGDIAEGYSVSREKKESFPLTVTSAQKNPTAFYLCASKVAGVNTGELFFGEGSRLTVL.

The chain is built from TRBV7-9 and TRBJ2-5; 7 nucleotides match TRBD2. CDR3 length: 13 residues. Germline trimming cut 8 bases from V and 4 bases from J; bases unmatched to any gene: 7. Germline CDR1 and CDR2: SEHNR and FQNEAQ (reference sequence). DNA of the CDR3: TGTGCCAGCCCAGCTTCGGGGGGAGAGACCCAGTACTTC. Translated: CASPASGGETQYF.

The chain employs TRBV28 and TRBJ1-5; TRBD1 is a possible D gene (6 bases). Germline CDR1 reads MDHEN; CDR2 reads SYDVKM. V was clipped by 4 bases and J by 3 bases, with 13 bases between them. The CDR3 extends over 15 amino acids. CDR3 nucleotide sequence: TGTGCCAGCAGTTCCGTGACAGGACTCAATCAGCCCCAGCATTTT. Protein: CASSSVTGLNQPQHF.

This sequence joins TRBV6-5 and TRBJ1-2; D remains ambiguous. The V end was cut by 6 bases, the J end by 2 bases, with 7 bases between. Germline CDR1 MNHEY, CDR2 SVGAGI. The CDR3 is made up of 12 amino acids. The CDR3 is CASRLANYGYTF. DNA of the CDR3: TGTGCCAGCAGGCTAGCAAACTATGGCTACACCTTC.

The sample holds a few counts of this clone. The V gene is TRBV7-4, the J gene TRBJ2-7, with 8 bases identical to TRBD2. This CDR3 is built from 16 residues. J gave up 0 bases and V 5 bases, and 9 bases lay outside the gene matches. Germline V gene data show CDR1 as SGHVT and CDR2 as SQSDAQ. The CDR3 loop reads CASSPLAGLSSYEQYF. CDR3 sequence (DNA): TGTGCCAGCAGCCCCTTAGCGGGGCTAAGCTCCTACGAGCAGTACTTC. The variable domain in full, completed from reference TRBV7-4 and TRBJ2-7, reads GAGVSQSPRYKVAKRGRDVALRCDSISGHVTLYWYRQTLGQGSEVLTYSQSDAQRDKSGRPSGRFSAERPERSVSTLKIQRTEQGDSAVYLCASSPLAGLSSYEQYFGPGTRLTVT.

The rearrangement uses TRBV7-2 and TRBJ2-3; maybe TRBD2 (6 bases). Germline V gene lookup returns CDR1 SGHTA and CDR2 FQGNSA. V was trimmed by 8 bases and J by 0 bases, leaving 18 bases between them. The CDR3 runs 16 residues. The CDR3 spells CASGGLARTSTDTQYF. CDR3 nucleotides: TGTGCCAGCGGGGGACTGGCCAGGACTAGCACAGATACGCAGTATTTT. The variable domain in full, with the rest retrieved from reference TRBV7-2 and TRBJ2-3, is GAGVSQSPSNKVTEKGKDVELRCDPISGHTALYWYRQSLGQGLEFLIYFQGNSAPDKSGLPSDRFSAERTGGSVSTLTIQRTQQEDSAVYLCASGGLARTSTDTQYFGPGTRLTVL.

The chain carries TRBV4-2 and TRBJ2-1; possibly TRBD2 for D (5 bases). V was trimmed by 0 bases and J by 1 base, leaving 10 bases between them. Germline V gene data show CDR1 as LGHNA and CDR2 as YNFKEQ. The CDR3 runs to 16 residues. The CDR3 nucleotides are TGTGCCAGCAGCCAAGATACTAGAAGGTCCTACAATGAGCAGTTCTTC. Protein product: CASSQDTRRSYNEQFF.

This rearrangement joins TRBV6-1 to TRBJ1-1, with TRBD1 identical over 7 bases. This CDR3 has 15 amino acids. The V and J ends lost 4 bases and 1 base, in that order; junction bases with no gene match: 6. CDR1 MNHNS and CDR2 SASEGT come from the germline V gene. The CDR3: CASSVYRGTNTEAFF. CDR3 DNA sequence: TGTGCCAGCAGTGTATACAGGGGCACGAACACTGAAGCTTTCTTT.

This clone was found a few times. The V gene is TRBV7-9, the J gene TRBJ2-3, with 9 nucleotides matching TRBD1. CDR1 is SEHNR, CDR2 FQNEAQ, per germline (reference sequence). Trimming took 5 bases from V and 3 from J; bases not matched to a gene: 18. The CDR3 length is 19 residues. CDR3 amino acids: CASSPGAGTGTRNTDTQYF. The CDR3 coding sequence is TGTGCCAGCAGCCCGGGAGCCGGGACAGGGACGAGGAATACAGATACGCAGTATTTT.

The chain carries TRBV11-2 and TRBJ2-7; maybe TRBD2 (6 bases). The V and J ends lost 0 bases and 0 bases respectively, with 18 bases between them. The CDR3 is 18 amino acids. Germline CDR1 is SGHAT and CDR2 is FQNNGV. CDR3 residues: CASSLDAVSGGSSYEQYF. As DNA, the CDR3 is TGTGCCAGCAGCTTAGATGCTGTCAGCGGAGGGAGCTCCTACGAGCAGTACTTC.

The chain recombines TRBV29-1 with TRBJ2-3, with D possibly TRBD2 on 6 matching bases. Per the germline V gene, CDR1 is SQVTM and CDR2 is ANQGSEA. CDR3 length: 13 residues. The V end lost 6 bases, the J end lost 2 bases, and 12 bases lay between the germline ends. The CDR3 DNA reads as TGCAGCGTCCGAGCGGGTAACACAGATACGCAGTATTTT. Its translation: CSVRAGNTDTQYF.

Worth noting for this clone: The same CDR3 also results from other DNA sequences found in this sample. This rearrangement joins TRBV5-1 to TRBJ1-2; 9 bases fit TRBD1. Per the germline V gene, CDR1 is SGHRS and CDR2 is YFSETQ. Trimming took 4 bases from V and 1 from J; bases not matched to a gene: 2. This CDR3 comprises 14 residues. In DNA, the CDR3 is TGCGCCAGCAGCCCGGGACAGGGTAACTATGGCTACACCTTC. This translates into CASSPGQGNYGYTF.